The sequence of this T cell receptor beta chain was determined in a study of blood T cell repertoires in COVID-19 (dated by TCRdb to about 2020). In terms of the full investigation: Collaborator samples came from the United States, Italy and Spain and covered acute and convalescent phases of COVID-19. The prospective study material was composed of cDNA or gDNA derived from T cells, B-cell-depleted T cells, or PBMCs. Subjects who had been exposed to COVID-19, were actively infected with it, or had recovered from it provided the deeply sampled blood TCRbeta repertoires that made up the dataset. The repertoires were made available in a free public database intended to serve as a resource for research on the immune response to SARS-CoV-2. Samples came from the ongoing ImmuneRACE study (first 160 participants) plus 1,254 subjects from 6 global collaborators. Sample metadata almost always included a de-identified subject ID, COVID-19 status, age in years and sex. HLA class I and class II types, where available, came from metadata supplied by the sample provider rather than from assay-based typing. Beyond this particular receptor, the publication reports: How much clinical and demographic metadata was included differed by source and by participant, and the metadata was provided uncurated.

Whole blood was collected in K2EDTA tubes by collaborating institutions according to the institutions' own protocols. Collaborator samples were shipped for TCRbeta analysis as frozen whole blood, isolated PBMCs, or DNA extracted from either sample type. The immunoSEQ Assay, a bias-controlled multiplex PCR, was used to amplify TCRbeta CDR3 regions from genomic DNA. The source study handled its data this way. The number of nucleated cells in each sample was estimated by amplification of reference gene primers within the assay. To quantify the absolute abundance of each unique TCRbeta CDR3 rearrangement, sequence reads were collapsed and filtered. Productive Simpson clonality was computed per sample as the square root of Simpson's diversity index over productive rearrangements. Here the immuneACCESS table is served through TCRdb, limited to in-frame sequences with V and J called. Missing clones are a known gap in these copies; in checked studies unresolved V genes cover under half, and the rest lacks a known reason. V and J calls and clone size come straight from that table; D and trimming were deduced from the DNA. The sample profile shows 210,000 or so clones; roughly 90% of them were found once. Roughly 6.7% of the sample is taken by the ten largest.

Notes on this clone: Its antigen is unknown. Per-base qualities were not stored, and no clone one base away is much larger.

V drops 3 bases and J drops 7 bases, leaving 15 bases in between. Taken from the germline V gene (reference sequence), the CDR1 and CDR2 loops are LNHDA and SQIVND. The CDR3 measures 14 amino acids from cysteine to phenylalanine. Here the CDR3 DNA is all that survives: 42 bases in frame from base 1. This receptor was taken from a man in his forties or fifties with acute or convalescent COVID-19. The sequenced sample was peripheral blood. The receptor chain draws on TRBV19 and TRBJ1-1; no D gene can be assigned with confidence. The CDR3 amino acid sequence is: CASSIWRGSGEAFF. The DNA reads TGTGCCAGTAGTATCTGGCGAGGGTCGGGTGAAGCTTTCTTT.